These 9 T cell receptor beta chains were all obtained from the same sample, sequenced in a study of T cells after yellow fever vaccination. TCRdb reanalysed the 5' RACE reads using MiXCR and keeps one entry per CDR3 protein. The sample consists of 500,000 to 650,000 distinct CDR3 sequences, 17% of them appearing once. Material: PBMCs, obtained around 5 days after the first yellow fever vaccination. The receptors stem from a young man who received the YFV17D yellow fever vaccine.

CDR3 DNA sequence: TGTGCCAGCAGCTTCAACGGCGGGGGGGATTCCTACGAGCAGTACTTC. Translation gives CASSFNGGGDSYEQYF. The V call is TRBV7-2, the J call TRBJ2-7, with 9 bases identical to TRBD2. With 3 bases clipped from V and 1 base from J, the junction kept 7 bases outside the gene matches. The CDR3 is 16 amino acids. The germline gives CDR1 SGHTA, CDR2 FQGNSA. Variable domain in full (rest from reference TRBV7-2 and TRBJ2-7): GAGVSQSPSNKVTEKGKDVELRCDPISGHTALYWYRQSLGQGLEFLIYFQGNSAPDKSGLPSDRFSAERTGGSVSTLTIQRTQQEDSAVYLCASSFNGGGDSYEQYFGPGTRLTVT.

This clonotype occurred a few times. The CDR3 sequence is CSARRAGLYTDTQYF. The CDR3 DNA is TGCAGTGCTAGACGGGCGGGGTTATACACAGATACGCAGTATTTT. The V and J genes are TRBV20-1 and TRBJ2-3, with D maybe TRBD2 (6 bases). V was clipped by 2 bases and J by 2 bases, with 14 bases between them. CDR1 and CDR2 (germline): DFQATT, SNEGSKA (reference sequence). CDR3 length: 15 amino acids.

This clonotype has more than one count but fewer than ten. Here the CDR3 reads CASSVSPYSGGKNIQYF. The CDR3 region has the DNA TGTGCCAGCAGCGTATCGCCCTATAGCGGGGGGAAAAACATTCAGTACTTC. The genes are TRBV9 and TRBJ2-4; TRBD2 matches 10 bases. V was pared by 1 base and J by 4 bases, with 8 bases of the junction left unmatched. The CDR3 is 17 amino acids. In germline, CDR1 is SGDLS, CDR2 YYNGEE.

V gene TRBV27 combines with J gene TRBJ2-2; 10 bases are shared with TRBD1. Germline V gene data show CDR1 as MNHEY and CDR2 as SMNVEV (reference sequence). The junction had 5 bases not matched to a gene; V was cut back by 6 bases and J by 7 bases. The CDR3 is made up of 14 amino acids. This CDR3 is CASRGQGPGGELFF. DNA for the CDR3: TGTGCCAGCAGGGGACAGGGGCCCGGCGGGGAGCTGTTTTTT.

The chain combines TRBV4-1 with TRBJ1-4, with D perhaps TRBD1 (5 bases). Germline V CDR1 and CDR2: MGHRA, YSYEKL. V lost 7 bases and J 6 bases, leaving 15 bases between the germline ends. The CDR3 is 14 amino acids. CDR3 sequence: CASKRLGGDEKLFF. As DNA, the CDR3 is TGCGCCAGCAAGCGGCTGGGAGGGGATGAAAAACTGTTTTTT.

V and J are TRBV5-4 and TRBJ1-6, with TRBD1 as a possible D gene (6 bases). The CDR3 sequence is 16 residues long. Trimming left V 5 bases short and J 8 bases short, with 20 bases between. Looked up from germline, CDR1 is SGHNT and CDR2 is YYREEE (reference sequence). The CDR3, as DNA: TGTGCCAGCAGTTTTGGCTTGGACAGCCGCGATTCACCCCTCCACTTT. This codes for CASSFGLDSRDSPLHF.

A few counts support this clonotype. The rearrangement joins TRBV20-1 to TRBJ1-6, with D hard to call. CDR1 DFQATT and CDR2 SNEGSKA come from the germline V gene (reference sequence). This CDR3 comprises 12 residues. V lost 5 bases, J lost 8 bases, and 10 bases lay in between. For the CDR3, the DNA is TGCAGTGCTCGGGATTCACATTCACCCCTCCACTTT. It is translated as CSARDSHSPLHF.

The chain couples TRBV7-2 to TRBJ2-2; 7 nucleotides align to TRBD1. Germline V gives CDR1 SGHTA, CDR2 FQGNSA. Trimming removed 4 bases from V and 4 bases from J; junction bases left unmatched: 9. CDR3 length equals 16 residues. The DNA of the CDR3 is TGTGCCAGCAGCTCCCGACAGGGCGGATTCACCGGGGAGCTGTTTTTT. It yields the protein CASSSRQGGFTGELFF.

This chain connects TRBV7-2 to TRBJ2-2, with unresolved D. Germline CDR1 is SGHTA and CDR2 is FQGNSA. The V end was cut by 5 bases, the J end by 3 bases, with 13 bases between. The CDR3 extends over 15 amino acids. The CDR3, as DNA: TGTGCCAGCAGCCAGCAGGCCACCTACACCGGGGAGCTGTTTTTT. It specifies CASSQQATYTGELFF.